This TCR beta chain appears in the sequencing data of a study of tumor T cells in aggressive B-cell lymphoma. The repertoire was sequenced with immunoSEQ multiplex PCR; TCRdb's copy has only in-frame clones and lacks some. The sample has 6,600 or so clones, 88% seen once. Sample: tumor tissue. The receptor was derived from an adult with diffuse large B cell lymphoma. Some clones in this sample may be carry-over from other donors' samples.

The CDR3 loop reads CASSLSSGGAHYEQYF. The DNA for the CDR3 is TGCGCCAGCAGCTTGTCTAGTGGCGGGGCCCACTACGAGCAGTACTTC. The V and J genes are TRBV5-1 and TRBJ2-5; D is perhaps TRBD2 (6 bases). Matching the DNA end better, TRBJ2-7 makes the J call doubtful. Germline V CDR1 and CDR2: SGHRS, YFSETQ. The CDR3 totals 16 residues.